This T cell receptor beta chain was recorded in a study of PD-1 blockade in classical Hodgkin lymphoma. Each of the patients experienced relapse following autologous stem cell transplantation, and their brentuximab vedotin exposure differed. Libraries were prepared by immunoSEQ multiplex PCR; TCRdb keeps only in-frame clonotypes and omits some of them. There are 15,000 to 20,000 clones in the sample; 75% to 85% occur only once, and about 4.5% lies in the top ten. The ends lost 6 bases at V and 6 bases at J; junction bases unmatched: 9. CDR3 length: 15 amino acids. CDR1 is SNHLY and CDR2 is FYNNEI in the germline V gene. This clone has just one count.

This sequence joins TRBV2 and TRBJ1-5; 9 nucleotides agree with TRBD1. The sample in question was peripheral blood mononuclear cells (PBMCs), obtained at baseline. The TCR sequence derives from a human donor with classical Hodgkin lymphoma. As DNA, the CDR3 is TGTGCCAGCAGCACAGGGGGCGCAGGGGGTCAGCCCCAGCATTTT. Its translation is CASSTGGAGGQPQHF.